A single T cell receptor beta chain is shown here with its context. Original processing notes: How many nucleated cells were present was estimated from reference gene primer amplification. Assay used: immunoSEQ multiplex PCR; TCRdb lists only in-frame clones, some missing. Clone size and V and J calls were adopted from that table, with D and trimming inferred from the DNA. The sample yields fewer than 40,000 clones, 81% seen once. The sample is drawn from a study of blood T cell repertoires in COVID-19. On the study more broadly: Researchers got acute and convalescent COVID-19 samples from the United States, Italy and Spain. PBMCs, B-cell-depleted T cells, or T cells were the source of the cDNA or gDNA that made up the material.

The CDR3 extends over 15 amino acids. V gave up 5 bases and J gave up 1 base, with 12 bases separating them. The germline CDR1 and CDR2 sequences are SGHTA and FQGTGA. The Seattle site enrolled patients during active infection and followed them longitudinally. This sequence joins TRBV7-3 and TRBJ1-5, with D maybe TRBD1 (5 bases). This receptor was identified in a man aged 65 to 79 with COVID-19, enrolled during active disease. Specimen: peripheral blood. In DNA form, the CDR3 reads TGTGCCAGCAGCGAACGGGGGGGAAGCAATCAGCCCCAGCATTTT. It codes for CASSERGGSNQPQHF.